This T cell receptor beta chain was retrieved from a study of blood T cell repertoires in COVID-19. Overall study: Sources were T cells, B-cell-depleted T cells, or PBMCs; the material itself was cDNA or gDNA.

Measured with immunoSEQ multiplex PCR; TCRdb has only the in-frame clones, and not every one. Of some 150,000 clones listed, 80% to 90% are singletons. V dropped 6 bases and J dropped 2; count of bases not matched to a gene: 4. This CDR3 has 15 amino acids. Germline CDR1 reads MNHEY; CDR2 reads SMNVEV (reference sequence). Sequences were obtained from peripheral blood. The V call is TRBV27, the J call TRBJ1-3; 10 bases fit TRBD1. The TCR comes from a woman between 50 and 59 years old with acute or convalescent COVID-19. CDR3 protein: CASRPDRGPGNTIYF. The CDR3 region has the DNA TGTGCCAGCAGACCAGACAGGGGGCCTGGAAACACCATATATTTT.